This TCR beta chain is from a study of beta chain features in type 1 diabetes. Trimming left V 2 bases short and J 4 bases short, with 11 bases between. Germline V CDR1 and CDR2: MNHNY, SVGAGI (reference sequence). There are 14 residues in the CDR3. The study's findings and limits: Reads derived from cDNA could over-represent cells showing high TCR expression.

All of the isolated RNA was reverse transcribed, so expressed TCRB transcripts were sequenced. Profiled with immunoSEQ multiplex PCR; TCRdb holds only in-frame clones, not every one. The table shows fewer than 350,000 clones, with 7.5% to 9.5% occurring only once. This clone occurred a few times. Its target is not known. CD45RO/CCR7/CD25/CD127/CD95/CD27 sorting isolated CD4+ naive, central memory, regulatory and stem cell-like memory cells. Sequencing was carried out using central memory CD4+ T cells from blood. The gene calls are TRBV6-6 and TRBJ1-2; tentatively, D is TRBD1 (5 bases). This TCR was recovered from a woman in her late teens or twenties in good health. This CDR3 reads CASSYTTGGYGYTF. The CDR3 DNA follows: TGTGCCAGCAGTTACACCACAGGCGGCTATGGCTACACCTTC.